The present entry profiles one TCR beta chain with its context. Its antigen is not known. This CDR3 has 13 amino acids. V lost 7 bases to trimming and J lost 5 bases, with 11 bases between them. This sample stems from a study of CD8 T cells in ankylosing spondylitis. Overall study findings and caveats: For ankylosing spondylitis blood, a TCR beta motif of 7 to 9 highly homologous variants appeared characteristic.

Making the TCR beta libraries involved quantitative 5'-RACE with molecular barcodes. TCRdb re-derived calls from the 5' RACE reads in MiXCR, one entry per CDR3 protein. The sample lists about 540,000 distinct CDR3 sequences; roughly an eighth were seen once. Sample: blood, either unsorted or a sorted T cell fraction (not recorded which). This clonotype was obtained from a male donor with ankylosing spondylitis. J is TRBJ2-2 and V is TRBV12-3 or TRBV12-4; a weak D match, TRBD2 (5 bases). CDR3 sequence (DNA): TGTGCCAGCATGGAGAGGGTAACCGGGGAGCTGTTTTTT. This gives the protein CASMERVTGELFF.